These 29 T cell receptor beta chains were sequenced from one sample in a study of blood T cells in healthy people across ages. Then a second PCR, running about 6 to 12 cycles, was carried out with a sample-barcoded 5' primer and a J-beta primer mix. TCRdb recomputed calls from the 5' RACE reads with MiXCR, one row per CDR3 protein. The sample holds more than 650,000 distinct CDR3 sequences, 20% to 25% seen once. The sample was blood. These TCRs come from a man aged 70 or older in good health.

As concerns this clonotype: Since no conserved phenylalanine or tryptophan closes the CDR3, a read error is the likely cause. The V and J genes are TRBV12-3 or TRBV12-4 and TRBJ2-3; 8 nucleotides match TRBD2. The CDR3 has 13 residues. V was clipped by 6 bases and J by 4 bases; unmatched bases: 3. The CDR3 DNA is TGTGCCAGCAGCCCAGCGGGAGCAGATACGCAGTATTCT. Its translation is CASSPAGADTQYS.

This chain links TRBV24-1 with TRBJ2-5; TRBD2 matches 13 bases. The CDR3 is 15 residues long. Germline CDR1 and CDR2: KGHDR and SFDVKD. With V trimmed by 2 bases and J by 5 bases, 1 base remained unmatched. Here the CDR3 reads CATSDSGLAGETQYF. The CDR3 DNA sequence: TGTGCCACCAGTGATTCGGGACTAGCGGGGGAGACCCAGTACTTC.

The count of this clonotype is one. The genes are TRBV5-5 and TRBJ1-1, with 8 bases lining up with TRBD1. CDR1 and CDR2 (germline): SGHKS, YYEKEE (reference sequence). Trimming cost V 6 bases and J 4 bases; bases outside gene matches: 11. CDR3 length: 15 residues. The CDR3 sequence: CASTGGPTLGTEAFF. The CDR3 DNA sequence: TGTGCCAGCACAGGGGGCCCCACGCTAGGCACTGAAGCTTTCTTT.

The gene calls are TRBV6-2 or TRBV6-3 and TRBJ2-2; TRBD2 is a possible D gene (6 bases). This CDR3 has 16 amino acids. The V end was cut by 4 bases, the J end by 6 bases, with 18 bases between. CDR1 and CDR2 (germline): MNHEY, SVGEGT. CDR3 sequence: CASSFGADGGSGELFF. CDR3 nucleotide sequence: TGTGCCAGCAGTTTCGGGGCGGACGGGGGTTCCGGGGAGCTGTTTTTT.

V usage is TRBV2 and J usage is TRBJ1-1; no reliable D call. The CDR3 sequence is 16 residues long. From germline, CDR1 is SNHLY and CDR2 FYNNEI. Trimming stripped 4 bases from V and 1 base from J, with 16 bases between. The chain's CDR3 is CASSAEEASQNTEAFF. The CDR3 nucleotides read TGTGCCAGCAGTGCGGAGGAGGCCTCACAGAACACTGAAGCTTTCTTT.

A few counts support this clonotype. This chain uses TRBV20-1 with TRBJ1-2; no reliable D call. Between the trimmed V and J ends, which lost 5 bases and 8 bases, there was a span of 24 bases. The germline CDR1 and CDR2 sequences are DFQATT and SNEGSKA (reference sequence). CDR3 length: 15 residues. The CDR3 reads CSAERFDRYVKGYTF. CDR3 DNA sequence: TGCAGTGCTGAAAGATTCGACCGCTATGTGAAGGGCTACACCTTC.

A few counts support this clonotype. This chain joins TRBV11-2 and TRBJ2-3; 10 nucleotides align to TRBD2. The CDR3 loop spans 16 amino acids. With 5 bases clipped from V and 6 bases from J, the junction kept 11 bases outside the gene matches. Germline loops: CDR1 SGHAT, CDR2 FQNNGV. In DNA, the CDR3 is TGTGCCAGCAGCCGACAAGGACTAGCGGCGGGGGATACGCAGTATTTT. Protein product: CASSRQGLAAGDTQYF.

Concerning this clonotype itself: Compared with germline, one end of the junction differs, possibly owing to a read error. The chain links TRBV12-3 or TRBV12-4 to TRBJ1-1; D unclear. The CDR3 is 14 residues long. As DNA, the CDR3 is TGTGCCAGCAGTTTAGGGGGAGTGGTTACTGAAGCTTCCTTT. It specifies CASSLGGVVTEASF.

The chain is built from TRBV27 and TRBJ1-2; weak D call: TRBD1 (6 bases). This CDR3 has 15 residues. Trimming removed 1 base from V and 4 bases from J, with 13 bases in between. The germline gives CDR1 MNHEY, CDR2 SMNVEV (reference sequence). The CDR3 sequence is CASSLWGPESYGYTF. The CDR3, as DNA: TGTGCCAGCAGTTTATGGGGGCCAGAAAGCTATGGCTACACCTTC.

The CDR3 DNA is TGCGCCAGCAGCCAAGAGGATCTAGCGGGAGGTTACAATGAGCAGTTCTTC. Its translation is CASSQEDLAGGYNEQFF. The chain joins TRBV4-3 to TRBJ2-1, with 11 bases lining up with TRBD2. With 0 bases clipped from V and 4 bases from J, the junction kept 5 bases outside the gene matches. The CDR3 consists of 17 residues. The germline V gene has CDR1 LGHNA and CDR2 YSLEER.

This rearrangement joins TRBV2 to TRBJ2-3, with D possibly matching TRBD1 (5 bases). This CDR3 has 14 amino acids. The germline CDR1 and CDR2 sequences are SNHLY and FYNNEI. Trimming pared 6 bases from V and 2 bases from J, leaving 12 bases between. DNA for the CDR3: TGTGCCAGCAGAACCATACAGGCCACAGATACGCAGTATTTT. It translates to CASRTIQATDTQYF.

The sample holds a few counts of this clonotype. The chain joins TRBV9 to TRBJ2-1; D unclear. CDR1 and CDR2 (germline): SGDLS, YYNGEE. This CDR3 has 14 residues. With 0 bases removed from V and 16 bases from J, the gap between germline ends came to 20 bases. The CDR3: CASSVDVEGLWVFF. The CDR3 region has the DNA TGTGCCAGCAGCGTAGATGTTGAAGGGCTTTGGGTCTTCTTC.

This clonotype showed up many times. The V and J genes are TRBV5-5 and TRBJ2-7, with TRBD2 matching over 12 bases. The CDR3 contains 16 residues. With V trimmed by 3 bases and J by 4 bases, 8 bases remained unmatched. Germline CDR1 reads SGHKS; CDR2 reads YYEKEE (reference sequence). The CDR3 nucleotides are TGTGCCAGCAGCTCATCGACTAGCGGGGGATTTTACGAGCAGTACTTC. Its protein is CASSSSTSGGFYEQYF.

The rearrangement links TRBV5-1 to TRBJ2-2, with TRBD1 identical over 7 bases. The CDR3 loop spans 15 amino acids. V shed 4 bases and J 7 bases; nucleotides not matched to a gene: 10. CDR1 and CDR2 (germline): SGHRS, YFSETQ. CDR3 bases: TGCGCCAGCAGCCCCCGGACAGGTTTTGTCGGGGAGCTGTTTTTT. Translated: CASSPRTGFVGELFF.

A few counts support this clonotype. The chain has TRBV20-1 and TRBJ2-1, with 11 positions matching TRBD2. J was trimmed by 6 bases and V by 1 base; bases with no gene match: 5. This CDR3 contains 15 residues. CDR1 is DFQATT, CDR2 SNEGSKA, per germline (reference sequence). CDR3 nucleotides: TGCAGTGCTAGAGGGCGGCTAGCGGGAGGCAATGAGCAGTTCTTC. Translated, it gives CSARGRLAGGNEQFF.

This chain uses TRBV19 with TRBJ1-1; D remains unclear. Germline CDR1 LNHDA, CDR2 SQIVND (reference sequence). The V and J ends lost 1 base and 1 base respectively, with 19 bases between them. The CDR3 sequence is 18 residues long. The CDR3 sequence: CASSIGGTASLANTEAFF. The CDR3 region has the DNA TGTGCCAGTAGTATAGGGGGTACAGCGTCGCTTGCGAACACTGAAGCTTTCTTT.

The chain carries TRBV6-5 and TRBJ2-5; 10 positions match TRBD1. The J call is doubtful: the DNA matches TRBJ2-7 better. Germline assignment: CDR1 MNHEY and CDR2 SVGAGI. The CDR3 totals 15 residues. The CDR3 nucleotides are TGTGCCAGCAGGAGGAAGGGACAGGGGATCTACGAGCAGTACTTC. Protein: CASRRKGQGIYEQYF.

This clonotype has just a few counts. The chain has TRBV7-9 and TRBJ2-3; D is perhaps TRBD1 (6 bases). The CDR3 is 15 residues long. Trimming pared 1 base from V and 1 base from J, leaving 9 bases between. CDR1 SEHNR and CDR2 FQNEAQ come from the germline V gene (reference sequence). Written as DNA, the CDR3 is TGTGCCAGCAGCTTAGGGGGACAACGCACAGATACGCAGTATTTT. It encodes CASSLGGQRTDTQYF. The variable domain in full, completed from reference TRBV7-9 and TRBJ2-3, reads DTGVSQNPRHKITKRGQNVTFRCDPISEHNRLYWYRQTLGQGPEFLTYFQNEAQLEKSRLLSDRFSAERPKGSFSTLEIQRTEQGDSAMYLCASSLGGQRTDTQYFGPGTRLTVL.

The chain combines TRBV12-3 or TRBV12-4 with TRBJ1-2, with 7 bases fitting TRBD1. The CDR3 is 16 amino acids. V lost 5 bases, J lost 3 bases, and 12 bases stayed unmatched. CDR3 in DNA: TGTGCCAGCAGTCCGGGGACAGTATCAGGGGACTATGGCTACACCTTC. This codes for CASSPGTVSGDYGYTF.

The chain has TRBV20-1 and TRBJ1-5, with TRBD1 as a possible D gene (5 bases). Germline lookup yields CDR1 DFQATT and CDR2 SNEGSKA (reference sequence). This CDR3 spans 15 amino acids. Deletions cut 2 bases from V and 3 bases from J, with 14 bases between. CDR3: CSARPVGGDNQPQHF. The CDR3, as DNA: TGCAGTGCTAGACCCGTGGGAGGGGACAATCAGCCCCAGCATTTT.

This chain connects TRBV20-1 to TRBJ2-1, with 8 bases aligning to TRBD2. Germline V lookup: CDR1 DFQATT, CDR2 SNEGSKA (reference sequence). The V and J ends lost 1 base and 7 bases, in that order; junction bases with no gene match: 6. The CDR3 consists of 14 residues. The CDR3 DNA reads TGCAGTGCTAGAGGTAGCGGGACGGGAAATGAGCAGTTCTTC. Translation: CSARGSGTGNEQFF.

The chain is built from TRBV7-8 and TRBJ2-1, with TRBD2 identical over 8 bases. CDR1 is SGHVS, CDR2 FQNEAQ, per germline. With V trimmed by 2 bases and J by 0 bases, 3 bases remained unmatched. The CDR3 covers 16 residues. This CDR3 reads CASSLIGTSSYNEQFF. DNA of the CDR3: TGTGCCAGCAGCTTAATTGGGACTAGCTCCTACAATGAGCAGTTCTTC.

The V and J genes are TRBV6-2 or TRBV6-3 and TRBJ1-1; weak D call: TRBD1 (6 bases). The CDR3 contains 12 residues. V was shortened by 6 bases and J by 5 bases, with 10 bases between the two germline ends. Germline assignment: CDR1 MNHEY and CDR2 SVGEGT. The CDR3 bases are TGTGCCAGCAGAACAGGGCGGACTGAAGCTTTCTTT. This sequence encodes CASRTGRTEAFF.

The chain couples TRBV29-1 to TRBJ2-1, with TRBD2 identical over 11 bases. V lost 4 bases to trimming and J lost 12 bases; unmatched junction nucleotides: 14. CDR3 length equals 15 residues. The V gene's germline CDR1 is SQVTM and CDR2 ANQGSEA. CDR3 residues: CSVVIAGGPLDGQFF. Here the CDR3 DNA reads TGCAGCGTTGTAATAGCGGGAGGGCCTCTCGATGGGCAGTTCTTC.

This clonotype was counted a few times. The genes are TRBV20-1 and TRBJ2-1; D unresolved. Germline lookup yields CDR1 DFQATT and CDR2 SNEGSKA (reference sequence). V lost 6 bases and J 8 bases, leaving 17 bases between the germline ends. The CDR3 length is 13 residues. CDR3 amino acids: CSAEPWRVYEQFF. The CDR3, as DNA: TGCAGTGCCGAACCCTGGAGAGTGTATGAGCAGTTCTTC.

The V and J genes are TRBV5-1 and TRBJ2-5; D might be TRBD1 (5 bases). The DNA end is a closer match to TRBJ2-1, so the J assignment may be wrong. Germline-derived CDR1 and CDR2 are SGHRS and YFSETQ. The CDR3 consists of 15 residues. As DNA, the CDR3 is TGCGCCAGCAGCTCAACAGGAAACTCCTACAAAGGGCAGTTCTTC. Translation gives CASSSTGNSYKGQFF.

This clonotype was seen a few times. In nucleotides, the CDR3 is TGCGCCAGCAGCGCGGGGGACAGGGCTAACTCCTACGAGCAGTACTTC. This sequence encodes CASSAGDRANSYEQYF. The chain employs TRBV5-1 and TRBJ2-7; 9 bases map to TRBD1. The V segment lost 4 bases and the J segment 0 bases; nucleotides outside the gene matches: 8. This CDR3 region has 16 residues. Germline V gene data show CDR1 as SGHRS and CDR2 as YFSETQ.

The genes are TRBV5-6 and TRBJ1-4, with D tentatively TRBD1 (6 bases). V was clipped by 0 bases and J by 11 bases, with 11 bases between them. The CDR3 runs to 13 residues. Germline values: CDR1 SGHDT, CDR2 YYEEEE. The CDR3 DNA is TGTGCCAGCAGCTTGGGGCAGGGGTGGAAACTGTTTTTT. Encoded protein: CASSLGQGWKLFF. The full variable domain, with the rest looked up from reference TRBV5-6 and TRBJ1-4, is DAGVTQSPTHLIKTRGQQVTLRCSPKSGHDTVSWYQQALGQGPQFIFQYYEEEERQRGNFPDRFSGHQFPNYSSELNVNALLLGDSALYLCASSLGQGWKLFFGSGTQLSVL.

The genes are TRBV5-1 and TRBJ2-1; 8 positions match TRBD1. The CDR3 totals 14 residues. Looked up from germline, CDR1 is SGHRS and CDR2 is YFSETQ. J lost 8 bases, V lost 4 bases, and 8 bases had no gene match. This chain's CDR3 is CASSTDRVGDEQFF. Written as DNA, the CDR3 is TGCGCCAGCAGCACGGACAGGGTGGGAGATGAGCAGTTCTTC.